The next 2 T cell receptor beta chains were all read from a single sample in a study of CD8+ T cells in alopecia areata. The authors extracted RNA and reverse transcribed it into cDNA as the sequencing template. Clones were read by immunoSEQ multiplex PCR, and TCRdb kept only the in-frame ones, dropping some. The sample lists 100,000 to 120,000 clones; over 55% were seen once. The sample comprised NKG2D-low CD8+ T cells sorted from blood. These receptors all come from a human donor with alopecia areata.

The J gene is TRBJ1-2, the V gene TRBV13, with TRBD1 matching over 12 bases. Germline-derived CDR1 and CDR2 are PRHDT and FYEKMQ (reference sequence). J gave up 8 bases and V 1 base, and 8 bases lay outside the gene matches. This CDR3 has 16 residues. The CDR3 region is CASSLAPGQGARGYTF. CDR3 DNA: TGTGCCAGCAGCTTAGCCCCGGGACAGGGGGCGCGAGGCTACACCTTC. Full variable domain (missing parts from reference TRBV13 and TRBJ1-2): AAGVIQSPRHLIKEKRETATLKCYPIPRHDTVYWYQQGPGQDPQFLISFYEKMQSDKGSIPDRFSAQQFSDYHSELNMSSLELGDSALYFCASSLAPGQGARGYTFGSGTRLTVV.

This clone has only a few counts. The J gene is TRBJ2-5, the V gene TRBV7-9; the D gene is possibly TRBD2 (5 bases). The germline CDR1 and CDR2 sequences are SEHNR and FQNEAQ (reference sequence). The CDR3 runs to 15 residues. V was trimmed by 3 bases and J by 2 bases, leaving 13 bases between them. The CDR3 nucleotides read TGTGCCAGCAGCTTGCCGGACTGGGATCAAGAGACCCAGTACTTC. This encodes CASSLPDWDQETQYF.